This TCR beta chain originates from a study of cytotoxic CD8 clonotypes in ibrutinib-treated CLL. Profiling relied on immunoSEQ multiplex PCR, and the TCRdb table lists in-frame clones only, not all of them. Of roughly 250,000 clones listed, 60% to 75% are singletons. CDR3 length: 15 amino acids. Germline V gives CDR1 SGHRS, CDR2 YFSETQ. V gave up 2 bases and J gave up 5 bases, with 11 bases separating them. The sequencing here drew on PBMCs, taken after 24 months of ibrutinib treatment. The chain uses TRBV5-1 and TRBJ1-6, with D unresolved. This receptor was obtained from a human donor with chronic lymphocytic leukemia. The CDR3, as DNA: TGCGCCAGCAGCTTCAGCCAGGAGGATAATTCACCCCTCCACTTT. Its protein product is CASSFSQEDNSPLHF.